These T cell receptor beta chains were read from a single sample in a study of shared clonotypes between healthy human individuals. Clones were read by immunoSEQ multiplex PCR, and TCRdb kept only the in-frame ones, dropping some. The table includes more than 900,000 clones, about four fifths detected once. Sequenced material: memory CD4+ T cells from PBMCs. The receptor source for this set is a young man in good health. Some clones in this sample may be carry-over from other donors' samples. Each CDR3 is given with its conserved first and last residue. Fields, in order: CDR3 protein, V gene, CDR3 length.

CDR3 protein: CASSDPQGYEQYF
V gene: TRBV6-1
CDR3 length: 13

CDR3 protein: CASSQWRGATNEKLFF
V gene: TRBV7-9
CDR3 length: 16

CDR3 protein: CASHDRDNYGYTF
V gene: TRBV4-2
CDR3 length: 13

CDR3 protein: CASRGGQANTEAFF
V gene: TRBV2
CDR3 length: 14

CDR3 protein: CASGDYEQYF
V gene: TRBV2
CDR3 length: 10

CDR3 protein: CASSLAAGNTEAFF
V gene: TRBV5-1
CDR3 length: 14

CDR3 protein: CASSLATTPRGTSYEQYF
V gene: TRBV7-8
CDR3 length: 18

CDR3 protein: CASSESTGREQYF
V gene: TRBV25-1
CDR3 length: 13

CDR3 protein: CASDMYQNQPQHF
V gene: TRBV6-1
CDR3 length: 13

CDR3 protein: CASSFRGASQPQHF
V gene: TRBV28
CDR3 length: 14

CDR3 protein: CASSRAASLSGNTIYF
V gene: TRBV5-6
CDR3 length: 16

CDR3 protein: CASSLSGTSGGYNEQFF
V gene: TRBV9
CDR3 length: 17

CDR3 protein: CASSYRDSNYGYTF
V gene: TRBV5-1
CDR3 length: 14

CDR3 protein: CASSLGQGAGQPQHF
V gene: TRBV5-1
CDR3 length: 15

CDR3 protein: CASSQAGGQSTDTQYF
V gene: TRBV4-3
CDR3 length: 16

CDR3 protein: CSVAPREFYEQYF
V gene: TRBV29-1
CDR3 length: 13

CDR3 protein: CASSPPGVAGYNEQFF
V gene: TRBV28
CDR3 length: 16

CDR3 protein: CASSFLVGQGAWEQYF
V gene: TRBV7-9
CDR3 length: 16

CDR3 protein: CASSLLGRGTDTQYF
V gene: TRBV7-2
CDR3 length: 15

CDR3 protein: CASSPGATRLNTEAFF
V gene: TRBV5-1
CDR3 length: 16

CDR3 protein: CASGWTGQGTNYGYTF
V gene: TRBV12-5
CDR3 length: 16

CDR3 protein: CSVEYYVSGSSYEQYF
V gene: TRBV29-1
CDR3 length: 16

CDR3 protein: CASSGGQGPMNTEAFF
V gene: TRBV6-1
CDR3 length: 16

CDR3 protein: CASSLVVAGPGYNEQFF
V gene: TRBV11-3
CDR3 length: 17

CDR3 protein: CASSQGWTEAFF
V gene: TRBV5-6
CDR3 length: 12